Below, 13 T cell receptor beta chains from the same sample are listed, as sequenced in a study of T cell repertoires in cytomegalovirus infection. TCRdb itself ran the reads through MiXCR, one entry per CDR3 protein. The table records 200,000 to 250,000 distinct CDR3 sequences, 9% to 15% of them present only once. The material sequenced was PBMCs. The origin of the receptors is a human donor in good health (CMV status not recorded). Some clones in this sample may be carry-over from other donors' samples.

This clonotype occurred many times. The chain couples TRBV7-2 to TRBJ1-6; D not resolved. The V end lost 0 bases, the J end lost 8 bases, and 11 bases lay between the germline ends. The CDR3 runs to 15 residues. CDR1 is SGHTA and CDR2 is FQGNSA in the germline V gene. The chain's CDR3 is CASSLAGSGHSPLHF. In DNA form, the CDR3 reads TGTGCCAGCAGCTTAGCAGGCTCAGGACATTCACCCCTCCACTTT.

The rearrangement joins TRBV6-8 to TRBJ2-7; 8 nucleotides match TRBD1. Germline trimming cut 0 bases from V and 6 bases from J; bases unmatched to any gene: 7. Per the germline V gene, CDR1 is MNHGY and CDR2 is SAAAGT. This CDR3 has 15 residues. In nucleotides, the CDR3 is TGTGCCAGCAGTTACTCCCTGGACAGGGAGTTCGAGCAGTACTTC. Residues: CASSYSLDREFEQYF.

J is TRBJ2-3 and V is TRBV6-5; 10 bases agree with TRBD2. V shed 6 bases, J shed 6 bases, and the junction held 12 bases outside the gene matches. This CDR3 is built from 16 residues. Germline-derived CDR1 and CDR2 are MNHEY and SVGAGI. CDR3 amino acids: CASSLAGEGSADTQYF. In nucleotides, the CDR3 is TGTGCCAGCAGCCTAGCGGGAGAGGGGAGTGCGGATACGCAGTATTTT.

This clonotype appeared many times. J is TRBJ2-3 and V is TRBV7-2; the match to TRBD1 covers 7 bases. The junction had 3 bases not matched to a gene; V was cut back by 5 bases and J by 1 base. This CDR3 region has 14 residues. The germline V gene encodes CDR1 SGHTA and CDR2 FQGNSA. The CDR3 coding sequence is TGTGCCAGCAGCCCCGACAGGGGCACAGATACGCAGTATTTT. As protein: CASSPDRGTDTQYF.

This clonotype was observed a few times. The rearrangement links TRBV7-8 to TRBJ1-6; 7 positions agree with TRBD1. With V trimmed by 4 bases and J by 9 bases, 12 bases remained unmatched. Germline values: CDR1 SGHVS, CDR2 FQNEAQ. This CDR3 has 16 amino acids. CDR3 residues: CASSSPQNRGGSPLHF. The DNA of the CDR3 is TGTGCCAGCAGCTCCCCCCAAAACAGGGGTGGTTCACCCCTCCACTTT.

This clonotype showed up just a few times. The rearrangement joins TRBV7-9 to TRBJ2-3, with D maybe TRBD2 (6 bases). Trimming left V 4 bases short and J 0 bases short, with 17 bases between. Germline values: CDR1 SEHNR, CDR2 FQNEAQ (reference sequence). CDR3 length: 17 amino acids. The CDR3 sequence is CASSSQLLAASTDTQYF. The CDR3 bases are TGTGCCAGCAGCTCTCAGTTACTAGCAGCTAGCACAGATACGCAGTATTTT.

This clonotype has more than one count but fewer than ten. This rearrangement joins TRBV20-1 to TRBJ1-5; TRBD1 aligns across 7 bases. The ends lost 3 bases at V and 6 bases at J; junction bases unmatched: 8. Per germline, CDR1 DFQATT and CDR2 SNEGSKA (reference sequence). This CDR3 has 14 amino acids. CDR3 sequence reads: CSARAGGNRQPQHF. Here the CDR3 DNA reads TGCAGTGCTAGGGCAGGGGGAAATCGTCAGCCCCAGCATTTT.

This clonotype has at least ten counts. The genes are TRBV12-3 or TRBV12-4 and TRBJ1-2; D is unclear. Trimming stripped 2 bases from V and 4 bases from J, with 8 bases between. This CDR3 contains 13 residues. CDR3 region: CASSLWVFYGYTF. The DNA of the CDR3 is TGTGCCAGCAGTTTATGGGTATTCTATGGCTACACCTTC.

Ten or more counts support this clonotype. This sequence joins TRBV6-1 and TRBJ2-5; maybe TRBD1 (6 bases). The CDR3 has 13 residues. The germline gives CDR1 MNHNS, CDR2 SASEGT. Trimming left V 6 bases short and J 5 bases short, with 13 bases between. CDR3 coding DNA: TGTGCCAGCAGCTGGGGGACAATGGAGACCCAGTACTTC. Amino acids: CASSWGTMETQYF.

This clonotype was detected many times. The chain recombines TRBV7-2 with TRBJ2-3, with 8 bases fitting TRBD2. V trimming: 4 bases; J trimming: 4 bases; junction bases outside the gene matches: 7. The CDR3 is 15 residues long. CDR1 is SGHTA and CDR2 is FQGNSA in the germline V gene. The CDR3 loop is CASSYGLARADTQYF. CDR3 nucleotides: TGTGCCAGCAGCTACGGACTAGCTCGGGCAGATACGCAGTATTTT.

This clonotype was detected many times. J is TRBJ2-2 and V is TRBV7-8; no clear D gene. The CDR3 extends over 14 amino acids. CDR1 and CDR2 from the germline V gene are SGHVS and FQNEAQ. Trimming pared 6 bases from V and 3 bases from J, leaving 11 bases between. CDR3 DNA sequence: TGTGCCAGCAGTTGGCTTAGGGACACCGGGGAGCTGTTTTTT. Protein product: CASSWLRDTGELFF.

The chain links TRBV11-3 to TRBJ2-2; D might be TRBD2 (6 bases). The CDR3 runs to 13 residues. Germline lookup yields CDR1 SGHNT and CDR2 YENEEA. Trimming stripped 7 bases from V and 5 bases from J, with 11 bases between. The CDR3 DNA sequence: TGTGCCAGCACCGCGGGGCTAACCGGGGAGCTGTTTTTT. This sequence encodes CASTAGLTGELFF.

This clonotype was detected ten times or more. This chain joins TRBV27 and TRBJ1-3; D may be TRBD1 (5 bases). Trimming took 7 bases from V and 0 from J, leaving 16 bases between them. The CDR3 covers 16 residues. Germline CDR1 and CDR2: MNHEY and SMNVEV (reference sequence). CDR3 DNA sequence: TGTGCCAGCAAAAGGGACCAGGGCGTCTCTGGAAACACCATATATTTT. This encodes CASKRDQGVSGNTIYF.